This is a list of T cell receptor beta chains from one sample in a study of cytomegalovirus exposure and HLA in healthy donors. Generated by immunoSEQ multiplex PCR, the TCRdb table keeps only in-frame clones and is missing some. The sample includes 170,000 or so clones, approximately 80% seen only once; the top ten take approximately 2%. Sequenced input: PBMCs. All receptors come from a woman between 25 and 40 years old in good health and CMV-seronegative. Both conserved end residues are part of each CDR3. Fields, in order: CDR3 DNA, CDR3 protein, V gene, D gene, J gene, clone size. D genes are given only for firm matches. A clone size is listed for some rows: how often the clone was seen (once, few, many), or a class if it is expanded.

cdr3_nt: TGTGCCAGCAGTTACATGGCCCTAGGCGAATCACCCCTCCACTTT
cdr3_aa: CASSYMALGESPLHF
v_call: TRBV6-5
d_call: -
j_call: TRBJ1-6
clone_size: -

cdr3_nt: TGTGCCAGCAGCTTAGCGTACGGGTTCCCCGGGGAGCTGTTTTTT
cdr3_aa: CASSLAYGFPGELFF
v_call: TRBV7-2
d_call: -
j_call: TRBJ2-2
clone_size: few

cdr3_nt: TGCGCCAGCAGCCAAGGAAGGGGAGGTTCTGGAAACACCATATATTTT
cdr3_aa: CASSQGRGGSGNTIYF
v_call: TRBV4-1
d_call: -
j_call: TRBJ1-3
clone_size: -

cdr3_nt: TGTGCCAGCAGCCTGACAGGGAAGAACGAGCAGTACTTC
cdr3_aa: CASSLTGKNEQYF
v_call: TRBV5-6
d_call: TRBD1
j_call: TRBJ2-7
clone_size: -

cdr3_nt: TGTGCCAGCAGTGAAAGGGGGCTTAGCAATCAGCCCCAGCATTTT
cdr3_aa: CASSERGLSNQPQHF
v_call: TRBV6-1
d_call: TRBD1
j_call: TRBJ1-5
clone_size: few

cdr3_nt: TGTGCCAGCAGTTTCGGGACAGGGTTCCCTTTTATTCCGTACACTGAAGCTTTCTTT
cdr3_aa: CASSFGTGFPFIPYTEAFF
v_call: TRBV2
d_call: TRBD1
j_call: TRBJ1-1
clone_size: once

cdr3_nt: TGTGCCAGTAGTACCTGGACAGGTGGCTACACCTTC
cdr3_aa: CASSTWTGGYTF
v_call: TRBV19
d_call: TRBD1
j_call: TRBJ1-2
clone_size: -

cdr3_nt: TGTGCCAGCAGTGTGACAGGAAAGGGTCACTACGAGCAGTACTTC
cdr3_aa: CASSVTGKGHYEQYF
v_call: TRBV28
d_call: -
j_call: TRBJ2-7
clone_size: -

cdr3_nt: TGTGCCAGCAGCTTATCGGCCGGACTCCAAGAGACCCAGTACTTC
cdr3_aa: CASSLSAGLQETQYF
v_call: TRBV7-9
d_call: -
j_call: TRBJ2-5
clone_size: -

cdr3_nt: TGCGCCAGCAGCCATACTAGCGGTCGCAATGAGCAGTTCTTC
cdr3_aa: CASSHTSGRNEQFF
v_call: TRBV4-1
d_call: TRBD2
j_call: TRBJ2-1
clone_size: -

cdr3_nt: TGTGCCAGCAGCTCTTCCGGGGATGAGCAGTTCTTC
cdr3_aa: CASSSSGDEQFF
v_call: TRBV7-9
d_call: -
j_call: TRBJ2-1
clone_size: few

cdr3_nt: TGTGCCAGCAGCTTAGTTAACTACAATGAGCAGTTCTTC
cdr3_aa: CASSLVNYNEQFF
v_call: TRBV11-2
d_call: -
j_call: TRBJ2-1
clone_size: -

cdr3_nt: TGCGCCAGCAGCTCGACAGGGGGCGACTATGGCTACACCTTC
cdr3_aa: CASSSTGGDYGYTF
v_call: TRBV5-1
d_call: TRBD1
j_call: TRBJ1-2
clone_size: -

cdr3_nt: TGTGCCAGCAGTGATGGTGGCTTTAACGTGGCCCTCCACTTT
cdr3_aa: CASSDGGFNVALHF
v_call: TRBV6-1
d_call: -
j_call: TRBJ1-6
clone_size: -

cdr3_nt: TGCAGCGTTGACAGGACTAGCAGTGAGCAGTTCTTC
cdr3_aa: CSVDRTSSEQFF
v_call: TRBV29-1
d_call: TRBD2
j_call: TRBJ2-1
clone_size: -

cdr3_nt: TGTGCCAGCAGTTTATGGACTAGCGGGGGACAAGATACGCAGTATTTT
cdr3_aa: CASSLWTSGGQDTQYF
v_call: TRBV28
d_call: TRBD2
j_call: TRBJ2-3
clone_size: -

cdr3_nt: TGTGCCAGCTCACCGCCGACAGGGGGGATGTACGAGCAGTACTTC
cdr3_aa: CASSPPTGGMYEQYF
v_call: TRBV18
d_call: TRBD1
j_call: TRBJ2-7
clone_size: -

cdr3_nt: TGTGCCAGCAGCTTCGGGGGAACCTACGAGCAGTACTTC
cdr3_aa: CASSFGGTYEQYF
v_call: TRBV5-6
d_call: -
j_call: TRBJ2-7
clone_size: -

cdr3_nt: TGTGCCAGCAGCTCCACTACGAACACTGAAGCTTTCTTT
cdr3_aa: CASSSTTNTEAFF
v_call: TRBV7-3
d_call: -
j_call: TRBJ1-1
clone_size: -

cdr3_nt: TGTGCCAGCAGCTTGGGACGGGACAGGGATTACGAGCAGTACTTC
cdr3_aa: CASSLGRDRDYEQYF
v_call: TRBV5-5
d_call: TRBD1
j_call: TRBJ2-7
clone_size: -

cdr3_nt: TGCGCCAGCAGTGACCGGGTTAATTCACCCCTCCACTTT
cdr3_aa: CASSDRVNSPLHF
v_call: TRBV10-2
d_call: -
j_call: TRBJ1-6
clone_size: -

cdr3_nt: TGTGCCTGCCGTCCGACAGGGGCAAACTATGGCTACACCTTC
cdr3_aa: CACRPTGANYGYTF
v_call: TRBV27
d_call: TRBD1
j_call: TRBJ1-2
clone_size: -

cdr3_nt: TGTGCCAGCAGCGTAGCTTCACACACAGATACGCAGTATTTT
cdr3_aa: CASSVASHTDTQYF
v_call: TRBV9
d_call: -
j_call: TRBJ2-3
clone_size: -

cdr3_nt: TGTGCCAGCAGTAGCCGGGACAGTTTAGCCTACGAGCAGTACTTC
cdr3_aa: CASSSRDSLAYEQYF
v_call: TRBV28
d_call: TRBD1
j_call: TRBJ2-7
clone_size: -

cdr3_nt: TGTGCCAGCAGCGAAAGTTTCCAAGGGACAGGGGGCTCCTACGAGCAGTACTTC
cdr3_aa: CASSESFQGTGGSYEQYF
v_call: TRBV9
d_call: TRBD1
j_call: TRBJ2-7
clone_size: few

cdr3_nt: TGTGCCAGCAGGGACATCCAGGGATTAGCCACCGGGGAGCTGTTTTTT
cdr3_aa: CASRDIQGLATGELFF
v_call: TRBV5-8
d_call: -
j_call: TRBJ2-2
clone_size: -

cdr3_nt: -
cdr3_aa: CASSKPIPYSCSSYNEQFF
v_call: TRBV21-1
d_call: -
j_call: TRBJ2-1
clone_size: -

cdr3_nt: TGTGCCAGCTCTCCCGGGACAGGGACCTACGAGCAGTACTTC
cdr3_aa: CASSPGTGTYEQYF
v_call: TRBV18
d_call: TRBD1
j_call: TRBJ2-7
clone_size: -

cdr3_nt: TGCGCCAGCAGCCAAAACCTACAAGAGACCCAGTACTTC
cdr3_aa: CASSQNLQETQYF
v_call: TRBV4-1
d_call: -
j_call: TRBJ2-5
clone_size: -

cdr3_nt: TGCGCCAGCAGCCAGCTGGGACAGAGGGAGGTTGGCTACACCTTC
cdr3_aa: CASSQLGQREVGYTF
v_call: TRBV4-1
d_call: TRBD1
j_call: TRBJ1-2
clone_size: few

cdr3_nt: TGTGCCAGCAGCGCCGCGGGGGCGCGTGGCGGCACTGAAGCTTTCTTT
cdr3_aa: CASSAAGARGGTEAFF
v_call: TRBV5-4
d_call: -
j_call: TRBJ1-1
clone_size: once

cdr3_nt: TGTGCTACCCCAAGGAATGTGGGCTCGGGGGAGCTGTTTTTT
cdr3_aa: CATPRNVGSGELFF
v_call: TRBV15
d_call: -
j_call: TRBJ2-2
clone_size: -

cdr3_nt: TGCAGCGCAAGACAGGGGAGGTCGGATTCACCCCTCCACTTT
cdr3_aa: CSARQGRSDSPLHF
v_call: TRBV29-1
d_call: TRBD1
j_call: TRBJ1-6
clone_size: -

cdr3_nt: TGTGCCAGTAGCCTTCTAGCGGGAGGGTTCAACGAGCAGTACTTC
cdr3_aa: CASSLLAGGFNEQYF
v_call: TRBV19
d_call: TRBD2
j_call: TRBJ2-7
clone_size: -

cdr3_nt: TGTGCCAGCAGCCTAACCATCAATCAGCCCCAGCATTTT
cdr3_aa: CASSLTINQPQHF
v_call: TRBV7-2
d_call: -
j_call: TRBJ1-5
clone_size: -

cdr3_nt: TGTGCCAGCAGCGTTAACACCTGGGGAGGGACCGGAGGGGTAGATACGCAGTATTTT
cdr3_aa: CASSVNTWGGTGGVDTQYF
v_call: TRBV9
d_call: TRBD2
j_call: TRBJ2-3
clone_size: -

cdr3_nt: TGCAGCGTAGAGGGACTAGGGGGCCGCAATGAGCAGTTCTTC
cdr3_aa: CSVEGLGGRNEQFF
v_call: TRBV29-1
d_call: -
j_call: TRBJ2-1
clone_size: -

cdr3_nt: TGTGCCAGCAGCTCTACCTACGAGCAGTACTTC
cdr3_aa: CASSSTYEQYF
v_call: TRBV7-2
d_call: -
j_call: TRBJ2-7
clone_size: -

cdr3_nt: TGTGCCAGCAGTAAGCGGGGGGGTGTCACCGGGGAGCTGTTTTTT
cdr3_aa: CASSKRGGVTGELFF
v_call: TRBV2
d_call: TRBD2
j_call: TRBJ2-2
clone_size: -

cdr3_nt: TGCAGTGCTAGCTCTCAGGGAGGCTACACCTTC
cdr3_aa: CSASSQGGYTF
v_call: TRBV20-1
d_call: -
j_call: TRBJ1-2
clone_size: -